The clone carrying this T cell receptor beta chain was picked up one time. The antigen remains undetermined. The data stem from a study of shared clonotypes between healthy human individuals. For the study at large: Per donor, three plates held CD4 naive cells, three held CD4 memory, two held CD8 naive and one held CD8 memory. Study-level points and caveats: Naive CD4 clonotype sharing across a handful of donors was around 5%. What limited the represented genetic and exposure-history diversity was the small number of donors.

The repertoire was sequenced with immunoSEQ multiplex PCR; TCRdb's copy has only in-frame clones and lacks some. The sample records fewer than 3 million clones, 80% to 95% being singletons. With 0 bases removed from V and 6 bases from J, the gap between germline ends came to 9 bases. CDR1 is SEHNR, CDR2 FQNEAQ, per germline (reference sequence). This CDR3 region has 14 residues. Material: naive CD4+ T cells from PBMCs. Stated subset: CD45RA+ positively selected. V is TRBV7-9 and J is TRBJ2-1; D gene uncertain. This receptor was obtained from a man aged 18-30 years in good health. Some clones in this sample may be carry-over from other donors' samples. The CDR3 loop is CASSLAQPGNEQFF. For the CDR3, the DNA is TGTGCCAGCAGCTTAGCCCAGCCGGGCAATGAGCAGTTCTTC.